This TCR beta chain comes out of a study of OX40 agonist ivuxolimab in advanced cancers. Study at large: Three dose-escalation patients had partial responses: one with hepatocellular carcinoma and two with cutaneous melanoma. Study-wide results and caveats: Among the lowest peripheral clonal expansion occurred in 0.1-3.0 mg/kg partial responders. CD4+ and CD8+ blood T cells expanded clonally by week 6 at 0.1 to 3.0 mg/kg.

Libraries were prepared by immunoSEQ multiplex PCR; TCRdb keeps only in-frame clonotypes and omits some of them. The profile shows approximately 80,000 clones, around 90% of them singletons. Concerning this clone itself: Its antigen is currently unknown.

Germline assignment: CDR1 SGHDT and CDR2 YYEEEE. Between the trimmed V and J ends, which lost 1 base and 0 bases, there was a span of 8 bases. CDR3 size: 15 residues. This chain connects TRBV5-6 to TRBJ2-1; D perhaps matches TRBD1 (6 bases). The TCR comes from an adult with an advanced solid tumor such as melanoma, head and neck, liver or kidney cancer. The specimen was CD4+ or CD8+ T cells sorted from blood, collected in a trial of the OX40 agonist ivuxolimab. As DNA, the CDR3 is TGTGCCAGCAGCTTGAGGGGGAGCTCCTACAATGAGCAGTTCTTC. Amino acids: CASSLRGSSYNEQFF.